Listed below are T cell receptor beta chains from one sample, sequenced in a study of T-cell reconstitution after alpha-beta-depleted transplantation in children. TCRdb used MiXCR to reprocess the PCR reads, holding one entry per CDR3 protein. The table lists about 500,000 distinct CDR3 sequences, approximately 30% of them singletons. Sequencing used PBMCs from the stem cell graft donor, obtained from the stem cell graft. Receptors were obtained from a human donor who donated a stem cell graft to a child with aplastic anemia. Both conserved end residues are part of each CDR3. D genes are given only for firm matches. Only part of the rows carry a size: once, few, many, or a class if the clone is expanded.

>-|TRBV4-2|20|TRBJ2-6|TRBD1
CASSRKGRTGGLAGANVLTF
TGTGCCAGCAGTCGAAAGGGCCGGACAGGGGGCTTAGCTGGGGCCAACGTCCTGACTTTC
>-|TRBV7-8|14|TRBJ2-5|-
CASSFGTLGETQYF
TGTGCCAGCAGCTTTGGGACTCTGGGGGAGACCCAGTACTTC
>few|TRBV5-6|15|TRBJ2-7|TRBD2
CASTNGLAGDYEQYF
TGTGCCAGCACCAATGGACTAGCGGGAGATTACGAGCAGTACTTC
>-|TRBV20-1|16|TRBJ1-5|-
CSATVNRGGQHQPQHF
TGCAGTGCTACGGTTAACCGGGGGGGTCAACATCAGCCCCAGCATTTT
>few|TRBV19|15|TRBJ2-5|-
CASSNNLPERKTQYF
TGTGCCAGTAGTAACAACCTCCCCGAACGTAAGACCCAGTACTTC
>-|TRBV5-4|13|TRBJ1-1|TRBD1
CASSLEQGAQAFF
TGTGCCAGCAGCTTGGAACAGGGGGCCCAAGCTTTCTTT
>few|TRBV12-3/TRBV12-4|15|TRBJ2-1|-
CASRATSSSYNEQFF
TGTGCCAGCAGAGCGACCTCGAGCTCCTACAATGAGCAGTTCTTC
>-|TRBV12-3/TRBV12-4|15|TRBJ1-1|TRBD1
CASRGRQGRNTEAFF
TGTGCCAGCAGGGGAAGACAGGGGCGGAACACTGAAGCTTTCTTT
>-|TRBV30|17|TRBJ2-1|TRBD1
CAWSVPGQVFSYNEQFF
TGTGCCTGGAGTGTACCGGGACAGGTCTTCTCCTACAATGAGCAGTTCTTC
>few|TRBV5-1|15|TRBJ2-6|-
CASSPEGAGANVLTF
TGCGCCAGCAGCCCCGAGGGGGCTGGGGCCAACGTCCTGACTTTC
>-|TRBV18|15|TRBJ1-4|-
CASSPAGTSNEKLFF
TGTGCCAGCTCACCGGCCGGGACGTCTAATGAAAAACTGTTTTTT
>-|TRBV27|11|TRBJ1-2|-
CASGGPYGYTF
TGTGCCAGCGGCGGCCCTTATGGCTACACCTTC
>few|TRBV6-5|18|TRBJ2-7|TRBD2
CASSYSILAGGVSYEQYF
TGTGCCAGCAGTTACTCGATTCTAGCGGGTGGCGTTTCTTACGAGCAGTACTTC
>-|TRBV6-5|11|TRBJ2-5|-
CASRRHGTQYF
TGTGCCAGCAGACGACATGGGACCCAGTACTTC
>-|TRBV5-1|17|TRBJ1-6|-
CASSLWTPSSYNSPLHF
TGCGCCAGCAGCCTTTGGACACCGAGCTCCTATAATTCACCCCTCCACTTT
>-|TRBV28|16|TRBJ1-2|TRBD1
CASSWTGGNAWYGYTF
TGTGCCAGCAGTTGGACAGGGGGGAACGCCTGGTATGGCTACACCTTC
>-|TRBV15|14|TRBJ2-1|-
CATSRGGIPNEQFF
TGTGCCACCAGCAGAGGGGGCATCCCCAATGAGCAGTTCTTC